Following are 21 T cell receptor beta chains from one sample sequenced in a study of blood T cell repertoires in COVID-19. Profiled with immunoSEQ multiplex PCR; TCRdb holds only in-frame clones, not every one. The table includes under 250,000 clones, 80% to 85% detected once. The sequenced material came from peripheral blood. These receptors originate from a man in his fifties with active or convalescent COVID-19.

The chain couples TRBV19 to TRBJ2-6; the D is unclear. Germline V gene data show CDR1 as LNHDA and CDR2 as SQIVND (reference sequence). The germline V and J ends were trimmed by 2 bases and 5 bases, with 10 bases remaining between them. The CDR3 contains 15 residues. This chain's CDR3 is CASSIRGEWANVLTF. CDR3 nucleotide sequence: TGTGCCAGTAGTATAAGAGGAGAATGGGCCAACGTCCTGACTTTC.

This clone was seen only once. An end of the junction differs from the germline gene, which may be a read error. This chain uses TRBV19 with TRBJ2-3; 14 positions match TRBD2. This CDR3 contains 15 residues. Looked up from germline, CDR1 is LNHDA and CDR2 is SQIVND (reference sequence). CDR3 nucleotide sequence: TGTGCCAGTAGTCCCGGGGGGACTAGCGGGGGACTGGTGAATTTT. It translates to CASSPGGTSGGLVNF.

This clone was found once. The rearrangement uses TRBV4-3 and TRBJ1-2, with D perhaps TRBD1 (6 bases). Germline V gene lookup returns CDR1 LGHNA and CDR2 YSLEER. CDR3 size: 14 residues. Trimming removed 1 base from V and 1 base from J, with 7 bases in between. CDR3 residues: CASSQGGGNYGYTF. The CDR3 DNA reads TGCGCCAGCAGCCAAGGAGGGGGTAACTATGGCTACACCTTC.

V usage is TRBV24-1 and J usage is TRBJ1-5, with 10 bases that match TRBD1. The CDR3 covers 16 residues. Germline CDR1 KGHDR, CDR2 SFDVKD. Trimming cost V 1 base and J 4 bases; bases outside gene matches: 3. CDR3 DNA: TGTGCCACCAGTGATTTCGGACAGGGGGTAAATCAGCCCCAGCATTTT. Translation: CATSDFGQGVNQPQHF.

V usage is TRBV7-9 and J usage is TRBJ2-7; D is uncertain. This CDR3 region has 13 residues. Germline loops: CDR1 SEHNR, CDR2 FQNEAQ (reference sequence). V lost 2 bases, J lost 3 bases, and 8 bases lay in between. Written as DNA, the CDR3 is TGTGCCAGCAGCTTACAACTTTACTACGAGCAGTACTTC. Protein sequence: CASSLQLYYEQYF.

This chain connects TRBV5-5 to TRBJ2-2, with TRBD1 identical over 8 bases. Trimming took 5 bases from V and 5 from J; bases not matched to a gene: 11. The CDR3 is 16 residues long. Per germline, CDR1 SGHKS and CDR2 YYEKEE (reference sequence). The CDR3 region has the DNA TGTGCCAGCAGGGGACCGCAGGGGGCTCGGACCGGGGAGCTGTTTTTT. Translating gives CASRGPQGARTGELFF.

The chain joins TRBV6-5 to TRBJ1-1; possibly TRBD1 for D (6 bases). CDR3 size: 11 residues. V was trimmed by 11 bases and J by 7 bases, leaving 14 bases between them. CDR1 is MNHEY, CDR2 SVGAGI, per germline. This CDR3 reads CAAGTSLEAFF. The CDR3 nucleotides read TGTGCCGCAGGGACATCTCTTGAAGCTTTCTTT.

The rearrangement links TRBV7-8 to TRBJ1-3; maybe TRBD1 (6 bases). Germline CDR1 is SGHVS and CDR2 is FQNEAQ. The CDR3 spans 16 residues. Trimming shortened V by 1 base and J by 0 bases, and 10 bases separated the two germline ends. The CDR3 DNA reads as TGTGCCAGCAGCTTAGACCAGGGGCACTCTGGAAACACCATATATTTT. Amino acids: CASSLDQGHSGNTIYF. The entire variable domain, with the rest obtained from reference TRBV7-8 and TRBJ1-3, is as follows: GAGVSQSPRYKVAKRGQDVALRCDPISGHVSLFWYQQALGQGPEFLTYFQNEAQLDKSGLPSDRFFAERPEGSVSTLKIQRTQQEDSAVYLCASSLDQGHSGNTIYFGEGSWLTVV.

In DNA form, the CDR3 reads TGTGCCAGCAGCTTAGACAGGGCCAACACAGATACGCAGTATTTT. Translated: CASSLDRANTDTQYF. The V and J genes are TRBV7-2 and TRBJ2-3; a weak D match, TRBD1 (6 bases). In germline, CDR1 is SGHTA, CDR2 FQGNSA. Deletions cut 1 base from V and 2 bases from J, with 10 bases between. The length of the CDR3 is 15 residues.

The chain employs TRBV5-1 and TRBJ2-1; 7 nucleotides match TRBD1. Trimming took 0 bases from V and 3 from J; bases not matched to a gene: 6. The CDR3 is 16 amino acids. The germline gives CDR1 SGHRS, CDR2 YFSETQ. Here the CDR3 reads CASSLGRGPHYNEQFF. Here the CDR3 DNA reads TGCGCCAGCAGCTTGGGAAGGGGGCCCCACTACAATGAGCAGTTCTTC.

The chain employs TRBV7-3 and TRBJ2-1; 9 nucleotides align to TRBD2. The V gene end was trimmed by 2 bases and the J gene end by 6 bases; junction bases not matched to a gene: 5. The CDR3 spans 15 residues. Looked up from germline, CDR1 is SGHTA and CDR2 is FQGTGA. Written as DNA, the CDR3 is TGTGCCAGCAGCTTAGCTAGCGGGGCCCGCAATGAGCAGTTCTTC. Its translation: CASSLASGARNEQFF.

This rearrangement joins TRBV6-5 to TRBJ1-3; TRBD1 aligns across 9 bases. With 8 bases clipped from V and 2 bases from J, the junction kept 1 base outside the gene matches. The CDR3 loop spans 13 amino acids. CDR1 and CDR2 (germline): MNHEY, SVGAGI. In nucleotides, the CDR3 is TGTGCCAGCTACAGGGGGCCTGGAAACACCATATATTTT. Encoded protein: CASYRGPGNTIYF.

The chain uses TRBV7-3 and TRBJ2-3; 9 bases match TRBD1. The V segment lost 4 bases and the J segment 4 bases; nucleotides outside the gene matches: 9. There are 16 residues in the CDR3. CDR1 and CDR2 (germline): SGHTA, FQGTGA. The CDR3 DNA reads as TGTGCCAGCAGCTCCCCCGGGACAGGGAGACCAGATACGCAGTATTTT. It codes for CASSSPGTGRPDTQYF. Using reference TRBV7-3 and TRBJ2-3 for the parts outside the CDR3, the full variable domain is GAGVSQTPSNKVTEKGKYVELRCDPISGHTALYWYRQSLGQGPEFLIYFQGTGAADDSGLPNDRFFAVRPEGSVSTLKIQRTERGDSAVYLCASSSPGTGRPDTQYFGPGTRLTVL.

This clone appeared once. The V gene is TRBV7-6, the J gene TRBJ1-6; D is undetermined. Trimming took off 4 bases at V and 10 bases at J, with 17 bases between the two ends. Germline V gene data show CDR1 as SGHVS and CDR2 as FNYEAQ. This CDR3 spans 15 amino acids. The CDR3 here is CASSSGSAIGSPLHF. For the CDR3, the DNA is TGTGCCAGCAGCTCCGGTTCAGCGATCGGCTCACCCCTCCACTTT.

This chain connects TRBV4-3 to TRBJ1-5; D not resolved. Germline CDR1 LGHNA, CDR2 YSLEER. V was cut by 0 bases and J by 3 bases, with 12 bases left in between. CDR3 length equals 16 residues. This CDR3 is CASSQDPGVNNQPQHF. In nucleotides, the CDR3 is TGCGCCAGCAGCCAAGACCCCGGGGTAAACAATCAGCCCCAGCATTTT.

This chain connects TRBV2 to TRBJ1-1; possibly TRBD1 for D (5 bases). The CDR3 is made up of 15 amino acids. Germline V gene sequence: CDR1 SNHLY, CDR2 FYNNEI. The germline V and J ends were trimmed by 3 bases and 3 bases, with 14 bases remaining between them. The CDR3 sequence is CASSDLGGDDTEAFF. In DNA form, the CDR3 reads TGTGCCAGCAGTGACCTCGGGGGAGACGACACTGAAGCTTTCTTT.

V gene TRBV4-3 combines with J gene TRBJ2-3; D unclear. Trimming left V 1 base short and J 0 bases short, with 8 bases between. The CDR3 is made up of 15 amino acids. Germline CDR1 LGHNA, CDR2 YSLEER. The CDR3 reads CASSQGSTSTDTQYF. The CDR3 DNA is TGCGCCAGCAGCCAAGGTTCGACTAGCACAGATACGCAGTATTTT.

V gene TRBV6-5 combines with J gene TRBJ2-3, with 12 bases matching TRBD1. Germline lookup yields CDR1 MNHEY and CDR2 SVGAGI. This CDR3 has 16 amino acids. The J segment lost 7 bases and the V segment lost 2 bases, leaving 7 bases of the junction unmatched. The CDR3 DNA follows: TGTGCCAGCAGTTACCTTGGGACAGGGGGCACGAATACGCAGTATTTT. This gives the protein CASSYLGTGGTNTQYF.

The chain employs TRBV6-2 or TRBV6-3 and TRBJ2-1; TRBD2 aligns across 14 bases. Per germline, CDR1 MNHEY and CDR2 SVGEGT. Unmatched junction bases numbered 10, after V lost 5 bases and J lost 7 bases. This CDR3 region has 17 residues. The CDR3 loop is CASSPRLAGGPGNEQFF. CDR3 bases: TGTGCCAGCAGTCCCAGACTAGCGGGGGGGCCGGGAAATGAGCAGTTCTTC.

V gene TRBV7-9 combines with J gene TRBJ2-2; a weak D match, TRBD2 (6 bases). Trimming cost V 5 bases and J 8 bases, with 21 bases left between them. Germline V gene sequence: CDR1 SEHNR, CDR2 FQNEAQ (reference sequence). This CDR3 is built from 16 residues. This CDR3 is CASSRRGVSTGGELFF. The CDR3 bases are TGTGCCAGCAGCAGGAGGGGCGTCTCCACTGGGGGGGAGCTGTTTTTT.

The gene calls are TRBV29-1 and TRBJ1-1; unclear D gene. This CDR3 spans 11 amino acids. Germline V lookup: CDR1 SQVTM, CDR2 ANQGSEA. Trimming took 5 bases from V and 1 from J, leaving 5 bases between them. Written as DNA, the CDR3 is TGCAGCGTTATACAGAACACTGAAGCTTTCTTT. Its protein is CSVIQNTEAFF. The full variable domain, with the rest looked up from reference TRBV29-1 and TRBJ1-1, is SAVISQKPSRDICQRGTSLTIQCQVDSQVTMMFWYRQQPGQSLTLIATANQGSEATYESGFVIDKFPISRPNLTFSTLTVSNMSPEDSSIYLCSVIQNTEAFFGQGTRLTVV.